This TCR beta chain derives from a study of PD-1 blockade in mismatch repair-deficient tumors. Background on the study: All were previously treated, progressing patients with about a dozen mismatch repair-deficient cancer types. Notes on the study in general: Tumor-resident clones, often absent from pretreatment blood, expanded after pembrolizumab and then contracted.

TCRs were sequenced from a few patients responding to pembrolizumab. Assay used: immunoSEQ multiplex PCR; TCRdb lists only in-frame clones, some missing. Of tens of thousands of clones listed, roughly 80% were seen once; the top ten hold 2.6%. The CDR3 runs 12 residues. CDR1 and CDR2 from the germline V gene are SQVTM and ANQGSEA. After removal of 3 bases from V and 4 bases from J, the junction contained 2 bases not matched to a gene. A word on this clone: Its matching antigen is unknown.

The sequence was collected from an adult with mismatch repair-deficient cancer. Specimen: peripheral blood, collected 12 weeks after starting pembrolizumab. The chain carries TRBV29-1 and TRBJ1-1; 7 bases agree with TRBD1. CDR3 amino acids: CSVDPGGTEAFF. The CDR3 nucleotides are TGCAGCGTTGATCCAGGGGGCACTGAAGCTTTCTTT.